The 21 T cell receptor beta chains below come from one sample, sequenced in a study of OX40 agonist ivuxolimab in advanced cancers. Method: immunoSEQ multiplex PCR; TCRdb's copy keeps in-frame clones and lacks some. This sample carries tens of thousands of clones, 88% of them seen once, and the ten largest clones take more than 0.85%. The source material was CD4+ or CD8+ T cells sorted from blood, sampled in a trial of the OX40 agonist ivuxolimab. The source is an adult with an advanced solid tumor such as melanoma, head and neck, liver or kidney cancer.

This chain connects TRBV5-4 to TRBJ1-2; TRBD1 matches at 8 bases. Germline CDR1 and CDR2: SGHNT and YYREEE (reference sequence). With 3 bases clipped from V and 7 bases from J, the junction kept 5 bases outside the gene matches. The CDR3 totals 13 residues. The CDR3 reads CASSSGQGGGYTF. The CDR3 nucleotides read TGTGCCAGCAGCTCCGGACAGGGCGGTGGCTACACCTTC.

The J gene is TRBJ2-7, the V gene TRBV29-1; D is undetermined. Trimming left V 5 bases short and J 6 bases short, with 14 bases between. CDR1 and CDR2 from the germline V gene are SQVTM and ANQGSEA. The CDR3 runs 12 residues. The CDR3 DNA sequence: TGCAGCGTTCGGACGCGTGTGGGCGAGCAGTACTTC. Amino acid sequence: CSVRTRVGEQYF.

The rearrangement links TRBV6-5 to TRBJ1-1, with 7 bases aligning to TRBD1. The germline V gene encodes CDR1 MNHEY and CDR2 SVGAGI. The V segment lost 4 bases and the J segment 5 bases; nucleotides outside the gene matches: 4. This CDR3 is built from 13 residues. This chain's CDR3 is CASSSGQLTEAFF. The CDR3 nucleotides read TGTGCCAGCAGTTCGGGACAGTTGACTGAAGCTTTCTTT.

This rearrangement joins TRBV10-1 to TRBJ2-7; D is undetermined. Germline assignment: CDR1 WNHNN and CDR2 SYGVQD (reference sequence). The CDR3 extends over 14 amino acids. V lost 0 bases and J 2 bases, leaving 8 bases between the germline ends. CDR3 nucleotides: TGCGCCAGCAGTGAGTCAGTTGGGCCCTACGAGCAGTACTTC. Residues: CASSESVGPYEQYF.

The rearrangement links TRBV21-1 to TRBJ2-7; TRBD1, the table's D call, lacks a check against the DNA. TRBV21-1 is deemed a pseudogene. The CDR3 consists of 15 residues. CDR3 in DNA: TGTGCCAGCAGCAAAGCAAGGGGGAAACCCTACGAGCAGTACTTC. This gives the protein CASSKARGKPYEQYF.

This clone is a singleton in its sample. The chain joins TRBV7-2 to TRBJ2-2; 9 bases match TRBD2. Germline loops: CDR1 SGHTA, CDR2 FQGNSA. CDR3 size: 18 residues. Trimming cost V 2 bases and J 0 bases; bases outside gene matches: 7. The CDR3 DNA reads as TGTGCCAGCAGCTTACGTCGAGCTAGCGGGACGAACACCGGGGAGCTGTTTTTT. This codes for CASSLRRASGTNTGELFF.

The chain uses TRBV2 and TRBJ2-2, with 8 bases identical to TRBD2. V dropped 6 bases and J dropped 5; count of bases not matched to a gene: 8. CDR3 length: 15 residues. CDR1 and CDR2 (germline): SNHLY, FYNNEI. CDR3 sequence reads: CASRGLSSGTGELFF. The CDR3 DNA sequence: TGTGCCAGCAGGGGGCTCTCTAGCGGGACCGGGGAGCTGTTTTTT.

The rearrangement joins TRBV28 to TRBJ1-5; a possible D gene is TRBD1 (6 bases). Trimming pared 3 bases from V and 7 bases from J, leaving 16 bases between. CDR1 and CDR2 (germline): MDHEN, SYDVKM. The CDR3 is 15 residues long. CDR3 loop: CASSFSTGWLQPQHF. The DNA of the CDR3 is TGTGCCAGCAGTTTTAGCACAGGGTGGTTGCAGCCCCAGCATTTT.

A few counts support this clone. The chain joins TRBV4-2 to TRBJ1-2; D is possibly TRBD1 (6 bases). This CDR3 has 14 amino acids. The germline CDR1 and CDR2 sequences are LGHNA and YNFKEQ. With 1 base removed from V and 2 bases from J, the gap between germline ends came to 8 bases. CDR3 bases: TGTGCCAGCAGCCAAGTAGGACAGAACTATGGCTACACCTTC. As protein: CASSQVGQNYGYTF.

The rearrangement uses TRBV5-1 and TRBJ2-3; 12 nucleotides match TRBD2. V shed 3 bases and J 1 base; nucleotides not matched to a gene: 3. The CDR3 spans 16 residues. Germline V CDR1 and CDR2: SGHRS, YFSETQ. CDR3 amino acids: CASSSRLAGGTDTQYF. The CDR3 region has the DNA TGCGCCAGCAGCTCCAGACTAGCGGGGGGCACAGATACGCAGTATTTT.

The CDR3 sequence is CASSMLGYEQYF. The CDR3 nucleotides are TGTGCCAGTAGTATGTTAGGGTACGAGCAGTACTTC. The chain is built from TRBV19 and TRBJ2-7, with no clear D. The CDR3 spans 12 residues. CDR1 and CDR2 from the germline V gene are LNHDA and SQIVND (reference sequence). The V end was cut by 3 bases, the J end by 4 bases, with 7 bases between.

This chain links TRBV10-2 with TRBJ2-7; D unresolved. The CDR3 sequence is 14 residues long. CDR1 is WSHSY, CDR2 SAAADI, per germline. Trimming removed 3 bases at V and 3 bases at J, with 12 bases between. CDR3 residues: CASSEWLKNYEQYF. The CDR3 DNA sequence: TGCGCCAGCAGTGAATGGCTGAAAAACTACGAGCAGTACTTC.

The rearrangement uses TRBV7-4 and TRBJ1-4; TRBD1 aligns across 11 bases. V lost 5 bases and J lost 6; bases outside the gene matches: 5. CDR1 and CDR2 (germline): SGHVT, SQSDAQ. The CDR3 is 15 amino acids. This CDR3 is CASSADRGRDEKLFF. The CDR3 region has the DNA TGTGCCAGCAGCGCGGACAGGGGGCGCGATGAAAAACTGTTTTTT. Full variable domain (rest looked up from reference TRBV7-4 and TRBJ1-4): GAGVSQSPRYKVAKRGRDVALRCDSISGHVTLYWYRQTLGQGSEVLTYSQSDAQRDKSGRPSGRFSAERPERSVSTLKIQRTEQGDSAVYLCASSADRGRDEKLFFGSGTQLSVL.

The chain carries TRBV4-2 and TRBJ2-7; D remains unclear. CDR1 and CDR2 from the germline V gene are LGHNA and YNFKEQ. CDR3 length: 14 residues. The V and J ends lost 4 bases and 0 bases respectively, with 10 bases between them. CDR3 bases: TGTGCCAGCAGCCGAGAGGATAGCTCCTACGAGCAGTACTTC. Its protein is CASSREDSSYEQYF.

The chain has TRBV18 and TRBJ2-7, with D possibly being TRBD1 or TRBD2 (5 bases each). Germline CDR1 KGHSH, CDR2 LQKENI. V gave up 3 bases and J gave up 3 bases, with 12 bases separating them. The CDR3 is 14 amino acids. The DNA for the CDR3 is TGTGCCAGCTCACCCGGGACGGCGCGCTACGAGCAGTACTTC. Protein sequence: CASSPGTARYEQYF.

The chain carries TRBV27 and TRBJ1-5, with 9 bases identical to TRBD1. Looked up from germline, CDR1 is MNHEY and CDR2 is SMNVEV (reference sequence). Trimming removed 6 bases from V and 4 bases from J; junction bases left unmatched: 7. This CDR3 is 15 amino acids long. The CDR3 region has the DNA TGTGCCAGCAGCATAAACGGACAGGGGAATCAGCCCCAGCATTTT. Its translation: CASSINGQGNQPQHF.

The chain joins TRBV6-5 to TRBJ1-2; D gene uncertain. This CDR3 region has 11 residues. Germline V gene lookup returns CDR1 MNHEY and CDR2 SVGAGI. The V end lost 8 bases, the J end lost 0 bases, and 4 bases lay between the germline ends. The CDR3: CASLPNYGYTF. Here the CDR3 DNA reads TGTGCCAGCCTGCCTAACTATGGCTACACCTTC.

The CDR3 DNA sequence: TGTGCCAGCAGACACAGCCCGCCGAACACCGGGGAGCTGTTTTTT. Translated, it gives CASRHSPPNTGELFF. This sequence joins TRBV28 and TRBJ2-2; no clear D gene. CDR1 is MDHEN and CDR2 is SYDVKM in the germline V gene. Trimming stripped 6 bases from V and 0 bases from J, with 11 bases between. The length of the CDR3 is 15 residues.

CDR3 DNA sequence: TGTGCCAGCAGTGGTACTAACTATGGCTACACCTTC. It translates to CASSGTNYGYTF. The V gene is TRBV28, the J gene TRBJ1-2; D remains ambiguous. The CDR3 has 12 amino acids. Germline assignment: CDR1 MDHEN and CDR2 SYDVKM. V lost 5 bases to trimming and J lost 0 bases, with 4 bases between them.

The genes are TRBV5-1 and TRBJ2-5, with a possible D match to TRBD2 (5 bases). Germline CDR1 reads SGHRS; CDR2 reads YFSETQ. CDR3 size: 14 residues. Trimming removed 5 bases at V and 5 bases at J, with 16 bases between. The CDR3 spells CASRYWETGETQYF. The CDR3 nucleotides read TGCGCCAGCAGATACTGGGAGACGGGCGAGACCCAGTACTTC.

The chain carries TRBV7-6 and TRBJ2-2; D might be TRBD1 or TRBD2, each matching 6 bases. In germline, CDR1 is SGHVS, CDR2 FNYEAQ. The V and J ends lost 4 bases and 6 bases respectively, with 18 bases between them. There are 16 residues in the CDR3. CDR3 DNA sequence: TGTGCCAGCAGCTCGCCTCGGGGGCTTAGGGCCGGGGAGCTGTTTTTT. Encoded protein: CASSSPRGLRAGELFF.